This is a list of T cell receptor beta chains from one sample in a study of response to subunit inactivated influenza vaccine. TCRdb re-derived calls from the RT-PCR reads in MiXCR, one entry per CDR3 protein. The sample contains 530,000 or so distinct CDR3 sequences, 11% to 15% of which appear only once. The sequencing used PBMCs from blood, collected roughly 13 days after vaccination. The receptors originated from a man aged 50-60 years who received an inactivated influenza vaccine. Both conserved end residues are part of each CDR3. A D gene is named only where the DNA matches it firmly. Clone sizes are given selectively: once, few, many, or a class where the clone is expanded.

v_call	clone_size	d_call	j_call	cdr3_aa	cdr3_nt
TRBV6-5	many	.	TRBJ1-5	CASSSIGLNQPQHF	TGTGCCAGCAGTTCCATTGGACTCAATCAGCCCCAGCATTTT
TRBV12-3/TRBV12-4	.	TRBD1	TRBJ2-5	CASRRTGRETQYF	TGTGCCAGCAGAAGGACAGGGCGTGAGACCCAGTACTTC
TRBV7-9	few	TRBD2	TRBJ2-1	CASSTPRGGLFF	TGTGCCAGCAGCACCCCGCGGGGGGGTCTGTTCTTC
TRBV4-2	.	.	TRBJ2-3	CASSLRATSGTDTQYF	TGTGCCAGCAGCCTCCGAGCCACGTCGGGCACAGATACGCAGTATTTT
TRBV11-2	.	.	TRBJ1-2	CASRQGHGYTF	TGTGCCAGCAGGCAGGGCCATGGCTACACCTTC
TRBV6-5	few	.	TRBJ2-5	CASSNRVETQYF	TGTGCCAGCAGTAACAGGGTTGAGACCCAGTACTTC
TRBV4-2	many	TRBD2	TRBJ2-1	CASSPWTSGGQYNEQFF	TGTGCCAGCAGCCCCTGGACTAGCGGGGGCCAGTACAATGAGCAGTTCTTC
TRBV5-1	few	.	TRBJ1-2	CASSRDALNYGYTF	TGCGCCAGCAGCCGGGACGCCCTTAACTATGGCTACACCTTC
TRBV28	many	TRBD1	TRBJ1-3	CASSLTGTAVYSGRNTIYF	TGTGCCAGCAGTTTAACAGGGACAGCAGTATACTCTGGACGGAACACCATATATTTT
TRBV4-2	.	.	TRBJ2-7	CASSHSIGAYEQYF	TGTGCCAGCAGCCACTCGATAGGGGCCTACGAGCAGTACTTC
TRBV6-5	many	.	TRBJ1-1	CASSYIPMASRVTEAFF	TGTGCCAGCAGTTACATCCCGATGGCCTCTCGGGTGACTGAAGCTTTCTTT
TRBV5-1	.	.	TRBJ2-5	CASSPGIGETQYF	TGCGCCAGCAGTCCAGGGATTGGAGAGACCCAGTACTTC
TRBV7-2	.	TRBD2	TRBJ2-3	CASSSSGLVADTQYF	TGTGCCAGCAGCTCCTCCGGACTAGTCGCAGATACGCAGTATTTT
TRBV3-1	many	.	TRBJ1-2	CASSHSVIRAYGYTF	TGTGCCAGCAGCCATTCCGTGATCAGGGCCTATGGCTACACCTTC
TRBV19	.	.	TRBJ2-1	CASSVDRSNEQFF	TGTGCCAGTAGTGTTGACCGATCCAATGAGCAGTTCTTC
TRBV7-2	few	.	TRBJ2-1	CASSFELRDLPDNEQFF	TGTGCCAGCAGCTTTGAGTTAAGGGACTTACCCGACAATGAGCAGTTCTTC
TRBV28	many	.	TRBJ2-3	CASSSRGWLDTQYF	TGTGCCAGCAGTTCACGGGGGTGGTTGGATACGCAGTATTTT
TRBV29-1	many	.	TRBJ2-7	CSVGKLLGRSYEQYF	TGCAGCGTTGGAAAGCTACTGGGACGGAGCTACGAGCAGTACTTC
TRBV6-2/TRBV6-3	few	.	TRBJ2-7	CASSYLATEQYF	TGTGCCAGCAGTTACCTAGCGACCGAGCAGTACTTC
TRBV4-3	many	TRBD1	TRBJ1-2	CASSQDLRTGSEGGYTF	TGCGCCAGCAGCCAAGACCTGAGGACAGGCTCGGAGGGGGGCTACACCTTC
TRBV3-1	.	TRBD1	TRBJ1-2	CASSLQGAALTF	TGTGCCAGCAGCCTGCAGGGGGCTGCCCTTACCTTC
TRBV6-1	.	.	TRBJ1-5	CASSGGVGNQPQHF	TGTGCCAGCAGTGGAGGGGTGGGGAATCAGCCCCAGCATTTT
TRBV15	.	.	TRBJ2-2	CATSRDRTNTGELFF	TGTGCCACCAGCAGAGACCGAACGAACACCGGGGAGCTGTTTTTT
TRBV4-1	.	TRBD2	TRBJ2-1	CASSLSGLAGGLGEQFF	TGCGCCAGCAGCCTATCGGGACTAGCGGGGGGTTTGGGAGAGCAGTTCTTC
TRBV20-1	few	.	TRBJ2-6	CSARIPGSGANVLTF	TGCAGTGCTAGAATCCCAGGATCTGGGGCCAACGTCCTGACTTTC
TRBV5-1	.	.	TRBJ2-1	CASSSEREQFF	TGCGCCAGCAGCTCCGAGCGGGAGCAGTTCTTC
TRBV12-3/TRBV12-4	many	.	TRBJ1-3	CASSFLSSGNTIYF	TGTGCCAGCAGTTTCCTGAGCTCTGGAAACACCATATATTTT
TRBV10-3	.	TRBD1	TRBJ2-5	CAIRGQAGETQYF	TGTGCCATCAGGGGACAGGCCGGGGAGACCCAGTACTTC
TRBV12-3/TRBV12-4	few	TRBD1	TRBJ1-1	CASSPRQGVITEAFF	TGTGCCAGCAGTCCGAGACAGGGGGTGATTACTGAAGCTTTCTTT
TRBV7-2	many	TRBD2	TRBJ2-7	CASSTGLAGVGQYF	TGTGCCAGCAGCACGGGACTAGCGGGAGTTGGGCAGTACTTC
TRBV28	few	.	TRBJ2-3	CASSSSWGDRSTDTQYF	TGTGCCAGCAGTTCAAGTTGGGGGGACCGCTCCACAGATACGCAGTATTTT
TRBV7-8	few	.	TRBJ2-1	CASSPFRGGNEQFF	TGTGCCAGCAGCCCCTTCCGGGGAGGCAATGAGCAGTTCTTC
TRBV28	.	.	TRBJ2-2	CASSSFGPNTGELFF	TGTGCCAGCAGTTCTTTTGGTCCGAACACCGGGGAGCTGTTTTTT
TRBV20-1	.	.	TRBJ2-7	CSARRGVGEQYF	TGCAGTGCTCGGAGGGGGGTGGGGGAGCAGTACTTC
TRBV28	few	.	TRBJ2-7	CASSVDRIDYEQYF	TGTGCCAGCAGTGTTGACAGGATAGACTACGAGCAGTACTTC
TRBV20-1	few	TRBD2	TRBJ2-7	CSARLSAGGGEQYF	TGCAGTGCTAGACTCTCAGCGGGAGGCGGCGAGCAGTACTTC
TRBV5-1	few	TRBD2	TRBJ2-1	CASRRESGANNEQFF	TGCGCCAGCAGGAGGGAAAGCGGGGCGAACAATGAGCAGTTCTTC
TRBV7-9	.	TRBD1	TRBJ1-6	CASRTQGDNSPLHF	TGTGCCAGCAGGACACAGGGGGATAATTCACCCCTCCACTTT
TRBV6-2/TRBV6-3	few	.	TRBJ2-7	CASMIRVSSYEQYF	TGTGCCAGCATGATAAGGGTGTCCTCCTACGAGCAGTACTTC
TRBV20-1	many	.	TRBJ1-1	CSAKRPGGTEAFF	TGCAGTGCTAAACGGCCTGGGGGCACTGAAGCTTTCTTT
TRBV12-3/TRBV12-4	many	TRBD1	TRBJ1-1	CASSLTGLNTEAFF	TGTGCCAGCAGTTTGACAGGGTTGAACACTGAAGCTTTCTTT
TRBV20-1	.	TRBD1	TRBJ2-2	CSAPGTVNTGELFF	TGCAGTGCCCCTGGGACAGTGAACACCGGGGAGCTGTTTTTT
TRBV12-3/TRBV12-4	.	.	TRBJ1-5	CASKQGYGNQPQHF	TGTGCCAGTAAACAGGGTTACGGCAATCAGCCCCAGCATTTT
TRBV3-1	many	.	TRBJ2-2	CASSQVATGELFF	TGTGCCAGCAGCCAAGTGGCTACCGGGGAGCTGTTTTTT
TRBV20-1	.	TRBD2	TRBJ2-3	CSARAPSGRAVTDTQYF	TGCAGTGCTAGAGCTCCCAGCGGGAGGGCCGTCACAGATACGCAGTATTTT
TRBV28	few	.	TRBJ2-7	CASTIGGFSYEQYF	TGTGCCAGCACCATCGGGGGTTTCTCCTACGAGCAGTACTTC
TRBV5-1	few	TRBD2	TRBJ2-3	CASSLAGTDADTQYF	TGCGCCAGCAGCTTAGCGGGAACGGATGCAGATACGCAGTATTTT
TRBV7-3	.	.	TRBJ2-3	CASSSGPGEMDTQYF	TGTGCCAGCAGTTCTGGACCGGGGGAGATGGATACGCAGTATTTT
TRBV28	.	.	TRBJ2-7	CASKALPQRFPYEQYF	TGTGCCAGCAAGGCCCTACCGCAGAGGTTTCCCTACGAGCAGTACTTC
TRBV4-3	.	TRBD2	TRBJ2-6	CASSQDRYLAGVSGANVLTF	TGCGCCAGCAGCCAAGATCGCTACTTAGCGGGAGTTTCTGGGGCCAACGTCCTGACTTTC
TRBV4-3	few	TRBD1	TRBJ2-7	CASSHRQGDGEQYF	TGCGCCAGCAGCCACCGACAGGGGGATGGGGAGCAGTACTTC
TRBV20-1	.	TRBD2	TRBJ2-3	CSARVAGFTDTQYF	TGCAGTGCTAGAGTAGCGGGGTTCACAGATACGCAGTATTTT
TRBV12-3/TRBV12-4	.	.	TRBJ2-1	CASSLNPVEQFF	TGTGCCAGCAGTTTAAATCCTGTGGAGCAGTTCTTC